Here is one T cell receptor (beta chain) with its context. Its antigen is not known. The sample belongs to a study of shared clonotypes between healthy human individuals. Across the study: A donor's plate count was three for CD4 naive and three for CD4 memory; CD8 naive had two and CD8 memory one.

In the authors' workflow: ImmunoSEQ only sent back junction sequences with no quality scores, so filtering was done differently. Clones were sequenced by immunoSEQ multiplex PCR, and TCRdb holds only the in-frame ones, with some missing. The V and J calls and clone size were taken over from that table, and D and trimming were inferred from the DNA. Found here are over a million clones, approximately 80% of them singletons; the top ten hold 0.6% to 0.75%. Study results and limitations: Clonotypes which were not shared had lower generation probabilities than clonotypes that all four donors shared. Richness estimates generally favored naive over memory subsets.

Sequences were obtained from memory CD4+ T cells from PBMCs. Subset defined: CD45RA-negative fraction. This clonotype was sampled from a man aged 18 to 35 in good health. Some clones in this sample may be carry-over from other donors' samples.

CDR3 DNA: TGTGCCAGCAGTTGGACAGCACGTACAGGAAACACCATATATTTT. As protein: CASSWTARTGNTIYF. V and J are TRBV28 and TRBJ1-3, with D tentatively TRBD1 (6 bases). This CDR3 comprises 15 residues. Germline loops: CDR1 MDHEN, CDR2 SYDVKM. V lost 4 bases and J 4 bases, leaving 14 bases between the germline ends.